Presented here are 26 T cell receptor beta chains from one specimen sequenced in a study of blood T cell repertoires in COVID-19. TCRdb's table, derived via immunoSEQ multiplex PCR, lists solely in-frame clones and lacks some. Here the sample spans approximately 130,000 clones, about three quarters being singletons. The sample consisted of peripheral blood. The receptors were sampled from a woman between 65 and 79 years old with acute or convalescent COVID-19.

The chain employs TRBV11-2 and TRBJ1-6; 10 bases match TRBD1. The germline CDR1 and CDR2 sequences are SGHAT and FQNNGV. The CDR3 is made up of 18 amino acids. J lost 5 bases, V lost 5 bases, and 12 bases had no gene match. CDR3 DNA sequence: TGTGCCAGCAGCCCAACGCGGACAGGGGGTGCAAATAATTCACCCCTCCACTTT. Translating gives CASSPTRTGGANNSPLHF.

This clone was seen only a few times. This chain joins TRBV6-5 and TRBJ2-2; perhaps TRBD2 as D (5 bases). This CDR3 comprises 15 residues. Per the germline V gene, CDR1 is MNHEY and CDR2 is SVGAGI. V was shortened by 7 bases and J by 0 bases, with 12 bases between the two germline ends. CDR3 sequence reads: CASKMGRANTGELFF. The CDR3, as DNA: TGTGCCAGCAAGATGGGGAGAGCGAACACCGGGGAGCTGTTTTTT.

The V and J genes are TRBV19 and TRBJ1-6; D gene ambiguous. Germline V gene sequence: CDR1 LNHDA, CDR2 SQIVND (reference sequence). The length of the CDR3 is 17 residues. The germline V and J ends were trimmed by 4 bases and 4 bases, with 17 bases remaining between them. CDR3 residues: CASSTPPGTGYNSPLHF. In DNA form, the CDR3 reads TGTGCCAGTAGTACTCCCCCGGGAACGGGATATAATTCACCCCTCCACTTT.

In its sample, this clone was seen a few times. DNA of the CDR3: TGCGCCAGACGGTACGGGGTTCCCTCGAATTCACCCCTCCACTTT. As protein: CARRYGVPSNSPLHF. This chain uses TRBV23-1 with TRBJ1-6; D gene unclear. TRBV23-1 is sorted into the ORF group, with uncertain function. With 9 bases removed from V and 7 bases from J, the gap between germline ends came to 19 bases. CDR3 length equals 15 residues.

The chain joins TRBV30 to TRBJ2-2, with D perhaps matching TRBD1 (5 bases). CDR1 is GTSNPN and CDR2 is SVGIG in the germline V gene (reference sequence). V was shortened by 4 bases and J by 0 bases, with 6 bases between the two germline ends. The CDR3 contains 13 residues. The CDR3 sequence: CAWTGSNTGELFF. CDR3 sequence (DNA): TGTGCCTGGACAGGGTCGAACACCGGGGAGCTGTTTTTT.

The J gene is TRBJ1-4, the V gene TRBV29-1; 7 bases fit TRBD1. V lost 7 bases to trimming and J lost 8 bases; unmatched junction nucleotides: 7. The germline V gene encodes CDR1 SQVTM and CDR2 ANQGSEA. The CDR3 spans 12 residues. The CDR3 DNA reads TGCAGCGCTGCCACACAGGGGGAAAAACTGTTTTTT. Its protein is CSAATQGEKLFF.

The CDR3 is CASSFTLAGGTDTQYF. The CDR3 DNA is TGTGCCAGCAGCTTTACACTAGCGGGGGGAACAGATACGCAGTATTTT. V and J are TRBV7-2 and TRBJ2-3, with 12 bases identical to TRBD2. The CDR3 runs to 16 residues. V was pared by 3 bases and J by 3 bases, with 4 bases of the junction left unmatched. Germline lookup yields CDR1 SGHTA and CDR2 FQGNSA.

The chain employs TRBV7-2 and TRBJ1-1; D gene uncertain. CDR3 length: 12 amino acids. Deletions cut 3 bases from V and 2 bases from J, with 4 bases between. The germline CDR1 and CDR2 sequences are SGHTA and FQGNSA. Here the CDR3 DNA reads TGTGCCAGCAGCTTTCTCAACACTGAAGCTTTCTTT. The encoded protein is CASSFLNTEAFF. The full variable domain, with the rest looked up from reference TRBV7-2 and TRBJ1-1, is GAGVSQSPSNKVTEKGKDVELRCDPISGHTALYWYRQSLGQGLEFLIYFQGNSAPDKSGLPSDRFSAERTGGSVSTLTIQRTQQEDSAVYLCASSFLNTEAFFGQGTRLTVV.

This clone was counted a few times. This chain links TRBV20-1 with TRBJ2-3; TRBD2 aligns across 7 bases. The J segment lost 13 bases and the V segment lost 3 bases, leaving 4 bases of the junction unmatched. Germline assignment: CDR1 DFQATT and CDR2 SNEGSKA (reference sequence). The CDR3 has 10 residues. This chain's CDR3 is CSASGGTEYF. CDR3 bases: TGCAGTGCTAGCGGGGGGACTGAGTATTTT.

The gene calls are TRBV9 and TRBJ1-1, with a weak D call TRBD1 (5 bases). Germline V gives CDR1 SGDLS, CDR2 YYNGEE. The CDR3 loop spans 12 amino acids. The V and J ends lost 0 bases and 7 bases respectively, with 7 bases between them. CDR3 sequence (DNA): TGTGCCAGCAGCGTAGCCGGGGGTGAAGCTTTCTTT. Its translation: CASSVAGGEAFF.

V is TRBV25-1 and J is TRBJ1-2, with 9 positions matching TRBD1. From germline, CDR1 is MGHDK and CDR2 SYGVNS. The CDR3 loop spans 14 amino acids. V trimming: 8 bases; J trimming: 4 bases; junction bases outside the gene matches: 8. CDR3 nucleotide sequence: TGTGCCAGCGCCACGGACAGGGGCGTCTATGGCTACACCTTC. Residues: CASATDRGVYGYTF.

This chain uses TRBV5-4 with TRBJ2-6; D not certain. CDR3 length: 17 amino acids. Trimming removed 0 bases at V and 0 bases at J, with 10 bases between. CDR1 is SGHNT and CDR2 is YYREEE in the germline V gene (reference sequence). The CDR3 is CASSLGSGLSGANVLTF. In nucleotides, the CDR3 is TGTGCCAGCAGCTTGGGGTCCGGTCTCTCTGGGGCCAACGTCCTGACTTTC.

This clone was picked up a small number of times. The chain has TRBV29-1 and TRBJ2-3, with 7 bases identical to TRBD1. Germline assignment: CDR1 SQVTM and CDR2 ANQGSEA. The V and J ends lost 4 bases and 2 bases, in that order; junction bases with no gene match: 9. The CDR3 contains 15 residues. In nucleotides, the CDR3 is TGCAGCGTTGGGGTCAGGGGGACCTCCACAGATACGCAGTATTTT. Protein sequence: CSVGVRGTSTDTQYF.

In DNA form, the CDR3 reads TGTGCCAGCAGGGCCGGGACAGGGATGTTCGCTGAAGCTTTCTTT. It encodes CASRAGTGMFAEAFF. This chain joins TRBV28 and TRBJ1-1; 9 positions agree with TRBD1. V dropped 6 bases and J dropped 6; count of bases not matched to a gene: 11. CDR3 size: 15 residues. The germline gives CDR1 MDHEN, CDR2 SYDVKM.

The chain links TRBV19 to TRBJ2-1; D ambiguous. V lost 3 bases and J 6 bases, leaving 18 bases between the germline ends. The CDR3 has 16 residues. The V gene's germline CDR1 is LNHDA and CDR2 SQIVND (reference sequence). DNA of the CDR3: TGTGCCAGTAGTATGGTATTAGCCCCGACCCCCAATGAGCAGTTCTTC. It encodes CASSMVLAPTPNEQFF.

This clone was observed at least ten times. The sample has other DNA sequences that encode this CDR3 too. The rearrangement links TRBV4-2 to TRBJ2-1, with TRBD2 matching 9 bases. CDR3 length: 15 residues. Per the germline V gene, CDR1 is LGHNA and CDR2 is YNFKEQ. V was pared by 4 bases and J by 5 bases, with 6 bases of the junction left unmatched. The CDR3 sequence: CASSPGLAGNNEQFF. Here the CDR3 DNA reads TGTGCCAGCAGCCCTGGTCTAGCGGGAAACAATGAGCAGTTCTTC.

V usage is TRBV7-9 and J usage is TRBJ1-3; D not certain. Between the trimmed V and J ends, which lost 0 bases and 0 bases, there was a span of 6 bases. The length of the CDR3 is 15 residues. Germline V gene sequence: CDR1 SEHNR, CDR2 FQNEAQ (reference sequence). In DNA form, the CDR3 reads TGTGCCAGCAGCTTAGCCGGTTACTCTGGAAACACCATATATTTT. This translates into CASSLAGYSGNTIYF.

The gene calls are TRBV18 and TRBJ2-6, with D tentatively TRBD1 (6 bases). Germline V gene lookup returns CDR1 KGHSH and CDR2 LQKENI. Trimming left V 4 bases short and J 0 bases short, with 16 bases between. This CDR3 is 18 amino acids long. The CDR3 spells CASSHYLTGSSGANVLTF. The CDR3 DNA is TGTGCCAGCTCACACTACCTGACAGGAAGCTCTGGGGCCAACGTCCTGACTTTC.

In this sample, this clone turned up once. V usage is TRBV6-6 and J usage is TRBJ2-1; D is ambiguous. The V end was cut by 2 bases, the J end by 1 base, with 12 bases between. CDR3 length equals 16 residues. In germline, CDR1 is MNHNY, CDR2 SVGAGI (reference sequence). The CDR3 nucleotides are TGTGCCAGCAGTTACCCCAGAACCGGGTCCTACAATGAGCAGTTCTTC. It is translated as CASSYPRTGSYNEQFF.

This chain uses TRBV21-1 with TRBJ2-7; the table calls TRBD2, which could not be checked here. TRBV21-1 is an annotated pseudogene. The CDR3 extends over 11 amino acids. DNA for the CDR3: TGTGCCAGCAGCCTATCCTACGAGCAGTACTTC. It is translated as CASSLSYEQYF.

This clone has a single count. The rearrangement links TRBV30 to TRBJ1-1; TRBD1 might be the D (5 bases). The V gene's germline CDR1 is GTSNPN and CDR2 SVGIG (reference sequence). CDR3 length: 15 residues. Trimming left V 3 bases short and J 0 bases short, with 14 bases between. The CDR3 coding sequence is TGTGCCTGGAGAAGGGAGGGGCTAATGAACACTGAAGCTTTCTTT. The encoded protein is CAWRREGLMNTEAFF.

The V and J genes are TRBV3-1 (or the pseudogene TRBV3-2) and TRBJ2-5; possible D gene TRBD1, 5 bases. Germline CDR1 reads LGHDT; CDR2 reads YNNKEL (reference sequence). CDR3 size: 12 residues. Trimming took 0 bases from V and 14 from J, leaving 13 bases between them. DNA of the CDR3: TGTGCCAGCAGCCAAGAGGCCGGCAGGGTATACTTC. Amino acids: CASSQEAGRVYF.

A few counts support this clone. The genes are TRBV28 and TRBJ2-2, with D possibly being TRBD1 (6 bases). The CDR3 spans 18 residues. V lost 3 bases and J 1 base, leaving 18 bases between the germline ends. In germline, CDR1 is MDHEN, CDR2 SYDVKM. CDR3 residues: CASSLWLGDILNTGELFF. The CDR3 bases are TGTGCCAGCAGTTTGTGGTTAGGGGACATCCTGAACACCGGGGAGCTGTTTTTT.

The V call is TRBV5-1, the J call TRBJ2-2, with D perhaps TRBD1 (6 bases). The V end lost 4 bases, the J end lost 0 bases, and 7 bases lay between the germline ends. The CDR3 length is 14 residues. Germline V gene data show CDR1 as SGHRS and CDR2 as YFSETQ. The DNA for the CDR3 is TGCGCCAGCAGCGGGACATCGAACACCGGGGAGCTGTTTTTT. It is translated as CASSGTSNTGELFF.

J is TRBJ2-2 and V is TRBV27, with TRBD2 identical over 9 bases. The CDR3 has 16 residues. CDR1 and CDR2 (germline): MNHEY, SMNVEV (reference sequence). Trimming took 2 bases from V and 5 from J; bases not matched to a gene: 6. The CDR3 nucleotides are TGTGCCAGCAGTTTAACCAGCGGGGGGATTACCGGGGAGCTGTTTTTT. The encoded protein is CASSLTSGGITGELFF.

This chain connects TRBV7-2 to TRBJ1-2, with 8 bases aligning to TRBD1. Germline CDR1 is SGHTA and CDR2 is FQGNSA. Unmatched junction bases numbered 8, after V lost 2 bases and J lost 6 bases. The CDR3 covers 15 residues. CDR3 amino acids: CASSLYQGAGDGYTF. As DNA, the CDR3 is TGTGCCAGCAGCTTATATCAGGGGGCAGGGGATGGCTACACCTTC. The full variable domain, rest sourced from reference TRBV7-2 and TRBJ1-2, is GAGVSQSPSNKVTEKGKDVELRCDPISGHTALYWYRQSLGQGLEFLIYFQGNSAPDKSGLPSDRFSAERTGGSVSTLTIQRTQQEDSAVYLCASSLYQGAGDGYTFGSGTRLTVV.